Listed here are 16 T cell receptor beta chains from one sample, sequenced in a study of glioma-infiltrating T cells. Using RNA template, CDR3s of TCR alpha and beta were amplified with iRepertoire arm-PCR. TCRdb called the multiplex PCR reads again in MiXCR, with one record for every CDR3 protein. The repertoire holds roughly 130,000 distinct CDR3 sequences, with around 25% as singletons. The material sequenced was glioma tissue, nonneoplastic brain tissue, or PBMCs (not recorded which). The receptors were sampled from a human donor with low-grade glioma or glioblastoma, undergoing nonglioma brain surgery, or in good health (not recorded which).

This clonotype was seen many times. V gene TRBV15 combines with J gene TRBJ2-3, with 7 positions matching TRBD1. CDR3 length: 15 residues. The J segment lost 4 bases and the V segment lost 0 bases, leaving 4 bases of the junction unmatched. CDR1 LNHNV and CDR2 YYDKDF come from the germline V gene (reference sequence). The CDR3: CATSRDTGASDTQYF. The CDR3 nucleotides are TGTGCCACCAGCAGAGATACAGGGGCCTCAGATACGCAGTATTTT.

The V call is TRBV12-3 or TRBV12-4, the J call TRBJ1-5; D is unclear. V shed 3 bases and J shed 3 bases, with 6 bases lying between them. This CDR3 has 13 residues. Here the CDR3 DNA reads TGTGCCAGCAGTTTGCGGCTCAATCAGCCCCAGCATTTT. Translated, it gives CASSLRLNQPQHF.

This chain joins TRBV20-1 and TRBJ1-2, with TRBD1 matching over 9 bases. J lost 7 bases, V lost 4 bases, and 7 bases had no gene match. From germline, CDR1 is DFQATT and CDR2 SNEGSKA (reference sequence). The CDR3 sequence is 13 residues long. The CDR3 sequence: CSATGDRDGGYTF. For the CDR3, the DNA is TGCAGTGCTACCGGGGACAGGGACGGTGGCTACACCTTC.

This clonotype was counted at least ten times. CDR3 coding DNA: TGCAGTGCTGAAGGGGGGGATGTACGGGAGACCCAGTACTTC. Protein sequence: CSAEGGDVRETQYF. This sequence joins TRBV20-1 and TRBJ2-5; D is possibly TRBD2 (7 bases). Deletions cut 5 bases from V and 5 bases from J, with 18 bases between. The CDR3 sequence is 14 residues long. CDR1 is DFQATT and CDR2 is SNEGSKA in the germline V gene (reference sequence).

This rearrangement joins TRBV3-1 to TRBJ2-3; 13 bases match TRBD2. The trim removed 4 bases at V and 1 base at J, leaving 5 bases unmatched. The CDR3 has 17 amino acids. Per germline, CDR1 LGHDT and CDR2 YNNKEL (reference sequence). In DNA, the CDR3 is TGTGCCAGCAGCCGGACTAGCGGGGGCGTCGGCACAGATACGCAGTATTTT. This encodes CASSRTSGGVGTDTQYF.

This clonotype came up many times. The chain combines TRBV20-1 with TRBJ1-5; possible D gene TRBD1, 5 bases. The germline V and J ends were trimmed by 1 base and 0 bases, with 13 bases remaining between them. Germline loops: CDR1 DFQATT, CDR2 SNEGSKA (reference sequence). CDR3 size: 16 residues. This chain's CDR3 is CSARAGGLYSNQPQHF. In DNA form, the CDR3 reads TGCAGTGCTAGAGCGGGGGGACTATATAGCAATCAGCCCCAGCATTTT.

This sequence joins TRBV11-2 and TRBJ2-7; D is possibly TRBD1 or TRBD2 (5 bases each). Germline values: CDR1 SGHAT, CDR2 FQNNGV. The CDR3 runs to 15 residues. CDR3 amino acids: CASSLRSDGTYKQYV. CDR3 in DNA: TGTGCCAGCAGCTTACGATCGGACGGGACCTACAAGCAGTACGTC.

This clonotype was detected ten times or more. V gene TRBV6-2 or TRBV6-3 combines with J gene TRBJ2-7; D may be TRBD2 (5 bases). V gave up 0 bases and J gave up 2 bases, with 5 bases separating them. The germline CDR1 and CDR2 sequences are MNHEY and SVGEGT. This CDR3 has 13 amino acids. The CDR3 reads CASSYSRAYEQYV. CDR3 nucleotide sequence: TGTGCCAGCAGTTACTCGAGGGCCTACGAGCAGTACGTC.

This clonotype was detected only a few times. The rearrangement joins TRBV18 to TRBJ2-5; maybe TRBD2 (6 bases). The length of the CDR3 is 13 residues. CDR1 KGHSH and CDR2 LQKENI come from the germline V gene. The V gene lost 6 bases and the J gene lost 7 bases, with 15 bases spanning the gap. CDR3 DNA: TGTGCCAGCTCCCTGGGACTTACGAGGACCCAGTACTTC. Translated, it gives CASSLGLTRTQYF.

This clonotype was counted between two and nine times. The rearrangement links TRBV20-1 to TRBJ1-1; no firm D call. CDR1 is DFQATT and CDR2 is SNEGSKA in the germline V gene (reference sequence). The CDR3 has 13 residues. V gave up 5 bases and J gave up 6 bases, with 16 bases separating them. The CDR3 spells CSAVGRSRPEAFF. In DNA, the CDR3 is TGCAGTGCTGTCGGACGGAGCCGGCCTGAAGCTTTCTTT.

Concerning this clonotype: This could be a read error, since a much larger clone is one nucleotide away. The V call is TRBV18, the J call TRBJ2-3, with D possibly being TRBD2 (5 bases). There are 13 residues in the CDR3. V lost 6 bases, J lost 4 bases, and 11 bases lay in between. Germline-derived CDR1 and CDR2 are KGHSH and LQKENI. The DNA of the CDR3 is TGTGCCAGCTCCTGTGGAGCGGCAGATACGCAGTATTTT. It translates to CASSCGAADTQYF.

This clonotype came up many times. The chain is built from TRBV20-1 and TRBJ1-1, with TRBD1 identical over 7 bases. This CDR3 has 16 amino acids. Germline loops: CDR1 DFQATT, CDR2 SNEGSKA (reference sequence). With V trimmed by 1 base and J by 8 bases, 16 bases remained unmatched. The CDR3 DNA reads TGCAGTGCTAGAGCGTTACAGGGGAACCGCGGTCTAGAAGCTTTCTTT. Translation: CSARALQGNRGLEAFF.

This clonotype showed up many times. Here the CDR3 DNA reads TGTGCCAACAACGATCTACAGGGTAAGGATCAGCCCCAGCATTTT. This encodes CANNDLQGKDQPQHF. This sequence joins TRBV27 and TRBJ1-5; D is possibly TRBD1 (6 bases). Trimming removed 10 bases from V and 5 bases from J, with 21 bases in between. This CDR3 is built from 15 residues. Germline-derived CDR1 and CDR2 are MNHEY and SMNVEV (reference sequence).

The chain carries TRBV7-9 and TRBJ1-2; maybe TRBD1 (5 bases). V was shortened by 5 bases and J by 4 bases, with 17 bases between the two germline ends. Germline loops: CDR1 SEHNR, CDR2 FQNEAQ (reference sequence). The CDR3 loop spans 15 amino acids. The CDR3 loop reads CASSPRDRFIYGYTF. The CDR3 bases are TGTGCCAGCAGCCCCCGGGACCGATTCATCTATGGCTACACCTTC.

As regards this clonotype: Given a much more abundant clone one base away, this may be a read error. The conserved phenylalanine or tryptophan is not found at the CDR3 terminus, so this likely reflects a read error. The CDR3 loop reads CASSIDWTGGSNGYTL. The CDR3 DNA reads TGTGCCAGTAGTATAGATTGGACAGGGGGATCGAATGGCTACACCTTA. V usage is TRBV19 and J usage is TRBJ1-2, with 10 bases fitting TRBD1. V shed 0 bases and J 6 bases; nucleotides not matched to a gene: 7. The CDR3 is made up of 16 amino acids. The V gene's germline CDR1 is LNHDA and CDR2 SQIVND (reference sequence).

The rearrangement joins TRBV6-1 to TRBJ2-1, with D possibly matching TRBD2 (5 bases). Per the germline V gene, CDR1 is MNHNS and CDR2 is SASEGT. The CDR3 sequence is 16 residues long. V lost 5 bases to trimming and J lost 0 bases, with 14 bases between them. The CDR3 DNA follows: TGTGCCAGCAGTTCCCATTTGAGGGTCTCCTACAATGAGCAGTTCTTC. This translates into CASSSHLRVSYNEQFF.